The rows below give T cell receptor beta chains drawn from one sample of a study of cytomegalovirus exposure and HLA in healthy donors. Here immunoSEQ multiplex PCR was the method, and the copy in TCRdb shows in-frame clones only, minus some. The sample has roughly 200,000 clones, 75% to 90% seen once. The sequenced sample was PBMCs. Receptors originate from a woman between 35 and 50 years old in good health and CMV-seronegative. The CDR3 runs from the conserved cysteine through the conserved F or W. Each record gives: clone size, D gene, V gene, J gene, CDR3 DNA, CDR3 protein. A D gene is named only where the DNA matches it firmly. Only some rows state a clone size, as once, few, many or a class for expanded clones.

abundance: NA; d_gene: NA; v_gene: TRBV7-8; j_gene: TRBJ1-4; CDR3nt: TGTGCCAGCACCCGGGGGTATTATGAAAAACTGTTTTTT; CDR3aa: CASTRGYYEKLFF
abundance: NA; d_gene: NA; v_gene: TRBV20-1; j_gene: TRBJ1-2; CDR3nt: TGCAGTGCTAGACAATTCGGTGGCTACACCTTC; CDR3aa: CSARQFGGYTF
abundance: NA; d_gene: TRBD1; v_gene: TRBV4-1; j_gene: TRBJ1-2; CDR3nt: TGCGCCAGCAGCCTAGGGGACAGGGGAAATGGCTACACCTTC; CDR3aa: CASSLGDRGNGYTF
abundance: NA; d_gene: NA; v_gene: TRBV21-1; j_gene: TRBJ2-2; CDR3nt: TGTGCCAGCAGGGACATCGAGAACACCGGGGAGCTGTTTTTT; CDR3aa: CASRDIENTGELFF
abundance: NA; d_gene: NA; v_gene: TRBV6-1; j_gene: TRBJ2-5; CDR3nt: TGTGCCAGCCAGCAACTACGGACCCAGTACTTC; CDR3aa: CASQQLRTQYF
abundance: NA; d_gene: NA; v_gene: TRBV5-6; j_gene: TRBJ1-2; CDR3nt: TGTGCCAGCAGCTTGTTCCAGGGCCTTAACTATGGCTACACCTTC; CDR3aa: CASSLFQGLNYGYTF
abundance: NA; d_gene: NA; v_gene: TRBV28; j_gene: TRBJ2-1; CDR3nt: TGTGCCAGCAGTATAACAGGGAAAAGGGAGCAGTTCTTC; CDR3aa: CASSITGKREQFF
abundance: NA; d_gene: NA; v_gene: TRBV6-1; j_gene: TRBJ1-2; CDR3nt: TGTGCCAGCACCTCCGGCTATGGCTACACCTTC; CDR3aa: CASTSGYGYTF
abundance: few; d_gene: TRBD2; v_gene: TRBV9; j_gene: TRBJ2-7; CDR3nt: TGTGCCAGCAGCCCCTCCGCTAGCGGCCCCTACGAGCAGTACTTC; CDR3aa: CASSPSASGPYEQYF
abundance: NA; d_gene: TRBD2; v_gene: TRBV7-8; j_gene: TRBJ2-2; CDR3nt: TGTGCCATACTAGCGGGGAGGGACACCGGGGAGCTGTTTTTT; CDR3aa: CAILAGRDTGELFF
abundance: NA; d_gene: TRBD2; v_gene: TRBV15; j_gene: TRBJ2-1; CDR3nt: TGTGCCACCAGCAGTTTTCCTACTAGCGGACGTTACAATGAGCAGTTCTTC; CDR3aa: CATSSFPTSGRYNEQFF
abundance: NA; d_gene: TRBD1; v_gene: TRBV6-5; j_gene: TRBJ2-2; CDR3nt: TGTGCCAGCAGTAAGACAGGGAGCACCGGGGAGCTGTTTTTT; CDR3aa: CASSKTGSTGELFF
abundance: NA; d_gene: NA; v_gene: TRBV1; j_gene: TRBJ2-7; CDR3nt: TGCACCAGCAGCCAAGACGCGCCAGCTAGGGGCAGCTCCTACGAGCAGTACTTC; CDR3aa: CTSSQDAPARGSSYEQYF
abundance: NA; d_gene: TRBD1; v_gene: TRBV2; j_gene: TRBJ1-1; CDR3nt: TGTGCCATAACAGGGGGAAACACTGAAGCTTTCTTT; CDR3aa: CAITGGNTEAFF
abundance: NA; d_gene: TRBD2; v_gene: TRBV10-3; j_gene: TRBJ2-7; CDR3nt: TGTGCCATCAGTGATCAAAGCGGGAGGAGTTCCTACGAGCAGTACTTC; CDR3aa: CAISDQSGRSSYEQYF
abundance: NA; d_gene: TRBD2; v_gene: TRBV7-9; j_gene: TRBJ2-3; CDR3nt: TGTGCCAGCAGCCCCGGGCTAGCGGGTATAACAGATACGCAGTATTTT; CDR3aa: CASSPGLAGITDTQYF
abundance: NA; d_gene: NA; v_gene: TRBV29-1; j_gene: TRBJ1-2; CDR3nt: TGCAGCCTCCAGGAGGATTATAACTATGGCTACACCTTC; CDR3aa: CSLQEDYNYGYTF
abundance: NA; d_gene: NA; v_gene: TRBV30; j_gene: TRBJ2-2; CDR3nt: TGTGCCTGGAGTACGGAACCTTTTGAGCGGAGGAACACCGGGGAGCTGTTTTTT; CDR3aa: CAWSTEPFERRNTGELFF
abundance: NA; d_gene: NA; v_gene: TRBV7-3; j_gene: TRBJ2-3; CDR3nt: TGTGCCAGCAGCCCAGGGACAGATACGCAGTATTTT; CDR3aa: CASSPGTDTQYF
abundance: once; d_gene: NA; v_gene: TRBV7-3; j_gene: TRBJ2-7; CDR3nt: TGTGCCAGCAGCCTCAGCCCGACTACCGAGCAGTACTTC; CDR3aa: CASSLSPTTEQYF
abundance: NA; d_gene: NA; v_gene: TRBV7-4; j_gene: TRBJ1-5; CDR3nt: TGTGCCAGCAGCTTACAGGCAGGGCTTAGCAATCAGCCCCAGCATTTT; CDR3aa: CASSLQAGLSNQPQHF
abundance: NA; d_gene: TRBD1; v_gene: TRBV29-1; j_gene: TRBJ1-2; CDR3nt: TGCAGCGTTACAGGGGGCTATGGCTACACCTTC; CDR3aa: CSVTGGYGYTF
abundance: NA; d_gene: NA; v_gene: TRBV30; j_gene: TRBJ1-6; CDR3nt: TGTGCCTGGAGTCGCGTTAATTCACCCCTCCACTTT; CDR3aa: CAWSRVNSPLHF